The clone carrying this T cell receptor (beta chain) was found a few times. Its antigen is currently unknown. The V gene's germline CDR1 is SGDLS and CDR2 YYNGEE. The V end was cut by 2 bases, the J end by 4 bases, with 15 bases between. CDR3 length: 15 amino acids. The sample comes from a study of T cell responses to AZD1222 COVID-19 vaccine. General study results and limits: Seropositive status at baseline applied to only six AZD1222 recipients.

Measured with immunoSEQ multiplex PCR; TCRdb has only the in-frame clones, and not every one. The sample yields approximately 170,000 clones, roughly 90% seen once. This receptor was obtained from an adult in good health. The V gene is TRBV9, the J gene TRBJ1-1; maybe TRBD1 (6 bases). This specimen consisted of peripheral blood, obtained on day 0 of AZD1222 vaccination. The CDR3 loop is CASSVSGAGSTEAFF. CDR3 in DNA: TGTGCCAGCAGCGTTTCGGGGGCTGGTAGCACTGAAGCTTTCTTT.